This is a list of T cell receptor beta chains from one sample in a study of shared clonotypes between healthy human individuals. Clones were read by immunoSEQ multiplex PCR, and TCRdb kept only the in-frame ones, dropping some. This sample has about 2.2 million clones, with 90% to 95% found just once. The specimen sequenced was naive CD8+ T cells from PBMCs. These receptor sequences come from a man aged 18 to 29 in good health. Some clones in this sample may be carry-over from other donors' samples. Each CDR3 is given with its conserved first and last residue. The D gene is left open where the match is weak. Clone size is shown for a subset of rows, as once, few, many or a class of expanded clone.

CASSLRQGNEQFF,TGTGCCAGCAGTTTACGACAGGGCAATGAGCAGTTCTTC,TRBJ2-1,TRBV27,TRBD1,-
CASSANPEDSGLGIQYF,TGTGCCAGCAGCGCAAACCCTGAGGACTCGGGACTCGGCATTCAGTACTTC,TRBJ2-4,TRBV9,-,-
CASSFGPPYEQYF,TGTGCCAGCTCCTTTGGGCCTCCCTACGAGCAGTACTTC,TRBJ2-7,TRBV6-1,-,-
CASSYGVQETQYF,TGTGCCAGCAGTTACGGGGTCCAAGAGACCCAGTACTTC,TRBJ2-5,TRBV6-5,-,-
CASSDASGPTDTQYF,TGTGCCAGCAGTGACGCTAGCGGACCTACAGATACGCAGTATTTT,TRBJ2-3,TRBV25-1,TRBD2,-
CASSAGEAKRSYEQYF,TGTGCCAGCAGCGCGGGCGAGGCGAAACGGTCCTACGAGCAGTACTTC,TRBJ2-7,TRBV9,-,-
CASSLYHTSGRSDEQFF,TGTGCCAGCAGTTTATACCATACTAGCGGGAGATCAGATGAGCAGTTCTTC,TRBJ2-1,TRBV28,TRBD2,-
CASRGRMNTEAFF,TGTGCCAGCAGGGGACGTATGAACACTGAAGCTTTCTTT,TRBJ1-1,TRBV7-9,-,-
CASSWGTPYEQYF,TGTGCCAGCAGCTGGGGGACACCCTACGAGCAGTACTTC,TRBJ2-7,TRBV5-6,-,-
CASSDPPFAEQYF,TGCGCCAGCAGCGATCCACCCTTTGCCGAGCAGTACTTC,TRBJ2-7,TRBV10-1,-,-
CASSLIPRATRLYEQYF,TGTGCCAGCAGTTTAATCCCCCGGGCAACGCGTTTATACGAGCAGTACTTC,TRBJ2-7,TRBV27,-,-
CASSLGGAWTAGDEQYF,TGTGCCAGCAGCTTGGGTGGTGCCTGGACAGCTGGCGACGAGCAGTACTTC,TRBJ2-7,TRBV5-6,-,-
CASRDSENEKLFF,TGTGCCAGCAGGGACAGCGAGAATGAAAAACTGTTTTTT,TRBJ1-4,TRBV6-1,-,-
CASSSKGVQDSYEQYF,TGTGCCAGCAGCTCGAAGGGGGTCCAGGATTCCTACGAGCAGTACTTC,TRBJ2-7,TRBV13,-,-
CASSLVGVEGADQPQHF,TGTGCCAGCAGTTTAGTGGGCGTGGAGGGGGCTGATCAGCCCCAGCATTTT,TRBJ1-5,TRBV27,TRBD1,-
CASSSADFPNEKLFF,TGTGCCAGTAGTAGCGCGGATTTTCCTAATGAAAAACTGTTTTTT,TRBJ1-4,TRBV19,-,-
CASSSSGRGPDTQYF,TGCGCCAGCAGCTCGAGCGGGAGAGGGCCAGATACGCAGTATTTT,TRBJ2-3,TRBV5-1,TRBD2,once
CSARTSFEQYF,TGCAGTGCTAGGACTAGCTTCGAGCAGTACTTC,TRBJ2-7,TRBV20-1,TRBD2,-
CASSQEVAYQETQYF,TGTGCCAGCAGCCAAGAGGTGGCTTACCAAGAGACCCAGTACTTC,TRBJ2-5,TRBV14,-,-
CASSSRDRPQETQYF,TGTGCCAGCAGCAGCCGGGACAGGCCCCAAGAGACCCAGTACTTC,TRBJ2-5,TRBV5-6,TRBD1,-
CASSGDRVHYEQYF,TGTGCCAGCAGTGGTGACAGGGTCCACTACGAGCAGTACTTC,TRBJ2-7,TRBV6-1,TRBD1,-
CASSPGTSGANVLTF,TGTGCCAGCAGCCCCGGGACCTCTGGGGCCAACGTCCTGACTTTC,TRBJ2-6,TRBV27,-,-
CASMGGFNQPQHF,TGTGCCAGCATGGGGGGCTTCAATCAGCCCCAGCATTTT,TRBJ1-5,TRBV6-6,-,-
CASSPQKLPVSYEQYF,TGTGCCAGCAGCCCCCAGAAGCTGCCTGTTTCCTACGAGCAGTACTTC,TRBJ2-7,TRBV11-1,-,-
CATSTETQSYNEQFF,TGTGCCACCAGCACAGAAACCCAAAGCTACAATGAGCAGTTCTTC,TRBJ2-1,TRBV15,-,-
CSVVGSGTQYF,TGCAGCGTTGTTGGATCCGGGACCCAGTACTTC,TRBJ2-5,TRBV29-1,-,-
CASSPGGPQETQYF,TGTGCCAGCAGTCCGGGAGGGCCCCAAGAGACCCAGTACTTC,TRBJ2-5,TRBV6-5,TRBD2,-
CASSSGTGGLVVGYEQYF,TGCGCCAGCAGCTCCGGGACAGGCGGACTGGTGGTGGGGTACGAGCAGTACTTC,TRBJ2-7,TRBV5-1,TRBD1,-
CASSLDGPGGTEAFF,TGTGCCAGCAGCTTGGACGGCCCAGGGGGCACTGAAGCTTTCTTT,TRBJ1-1,TRBV5-4,TRBD1,-
CASSLAGRDFWDEQYF,TGCGCCAGCAGCTTGGCCGGAAGGGACTTCTGGGACGAGCAGTACTTC,TRBJ2-7,TRBV5-1,-,-
CASSFAASGNTIYF,TGTGCCAGCAGTTTCGCGGCCTCTGGAAACACCATATATTTT,TRBJ1-3,TRBV27,-,-
CASSIAAGNEQFF,TGTGCCAGTAGTATCGCGGCCGGGAATGAGCAGTTCTTC,TRBJ2-1,TRBV19,-,-
CASSVEADVRQPQHF,TGTGCCAGCAGCGTAGAGGCAGATGTGCGTCAGCCCCAGCATTTT,TRBJ1-5,TRBV9,-,-
CASSFAEAYGYTF,TGTGCCAGCAGCTTTGCCGAAGCCTATGGCTACACCTTC,TRBJ1-2,TRBV5-8,-,-
CASSQDQTGNYEQYF,TGCGCCAGCAGCCAAGATCAAACAGGCAATTACGAGCAGTACTTC,TRBJ2-7,TRBV4-3,-,-
CASSRRDSATNEKLFF,TGTGCCAGCAGCAGACGGGACAGCGCAACTAATGAAAAACTGTTTTTT,TRBJ1-4,TRBV7-9,TRBD1,-
CACSPLAGYNEQFF,TGTGCCTGCAGCCCCCTGGCGGGTTACAATGAGCAGTTCTTC,TRBJ2-1,TRBV9,-,-
CASGQGSNEQFF,TGTGCTAGTGGTCAGGGTAGCAATGAGCAGTTCTTC,TRBJ2-1,TRBV12-5,-,-
CASSTDTGGGELFF,TGTGCCAGCAGTACTGATACAGGGGGTGGGGAGCTGTTTTTT,TRBJ2-2,TRBV28,TRBD1,-
CASSVGGLPGDTQYF,TGTGCCAGCAGCGTAGGGGGTCTCCCCGGGGATACGCAGTATTTT,TRBJ2-3,TRBV9,-,-
CASSGGAGGHFNEQFF,TGTGCCAGCAGTGGAGGGGCGGGAGGCCACTTTAATGAGCAGTTCTTC,TRBJ2-1,TRBV6-1,TRBD2,-
CASSPGGLEGSYEQYF,TGTGCCAGCAGCCCCGGAGGTCTCGAGGGCTCCTACGAGCAGTACTTC,TRBJ2-7,TRBV7-2,-,once
CASSDATLVDGELFF,TGTGCCAGCAGCGACGCTACCCTGGTGGACGGGGAGCTGTTTTTT,TRBJ2-2,TRBV11-2,-,few
CASSPPRASTDTQYF,TGTGCCAGCAGCCCGCCACGGGCTAGCACAGATACGCAGTATTTT,TRBJ2-3,TRBV7-9,-,-
CSVRTGGTVSYEQYF,TGCAGCGTTCGCACGGGAGGGACAGTGTCCTACGAGCAGTACTTC,TRBJ2-7,TRBV29-1,-,-
CASSDLLGPEQYF,TGCGCCAGCAGTGACCTACTAGGACCGGAACAGTACTTC,TRBJ2-7,TRBV10-1,-,-
CASSLGGAGHTEAFF,TGTGCCAGCAGCTTAGGAGGGGCCGGGCACACTGAAGCTTTCTTT,TRBJ1-1,TRBV7-9,-,-